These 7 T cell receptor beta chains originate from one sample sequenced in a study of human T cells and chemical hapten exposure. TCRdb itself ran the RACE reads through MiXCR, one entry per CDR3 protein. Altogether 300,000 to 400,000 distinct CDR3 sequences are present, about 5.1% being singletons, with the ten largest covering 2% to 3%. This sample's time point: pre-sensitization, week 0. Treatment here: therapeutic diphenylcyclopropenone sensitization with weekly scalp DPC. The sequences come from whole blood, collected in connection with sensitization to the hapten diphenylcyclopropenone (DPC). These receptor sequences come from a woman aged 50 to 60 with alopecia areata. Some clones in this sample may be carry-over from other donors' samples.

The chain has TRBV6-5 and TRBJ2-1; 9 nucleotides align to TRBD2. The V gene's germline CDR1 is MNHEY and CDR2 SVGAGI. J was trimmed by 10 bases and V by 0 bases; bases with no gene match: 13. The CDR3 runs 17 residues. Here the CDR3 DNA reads TGTGCCAGCAGTTACTCCATTAGCGGGAGCCCCTCCCGGGAGCAGTTCTTC. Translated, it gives CASSYSISGSPSREQFF.

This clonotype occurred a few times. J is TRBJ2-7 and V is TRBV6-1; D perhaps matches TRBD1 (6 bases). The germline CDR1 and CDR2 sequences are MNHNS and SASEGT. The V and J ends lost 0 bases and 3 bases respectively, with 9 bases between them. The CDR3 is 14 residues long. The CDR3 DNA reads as TGTGCCAGCAGTGAAGCTTGGACAGACTACGAGCAGTACTTC. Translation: CASSEAWTDYEQYF.

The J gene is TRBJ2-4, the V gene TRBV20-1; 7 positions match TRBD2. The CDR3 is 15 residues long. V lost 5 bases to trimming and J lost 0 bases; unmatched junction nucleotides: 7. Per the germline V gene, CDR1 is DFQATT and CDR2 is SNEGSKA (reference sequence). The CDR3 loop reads CSAPTTGGAKNIQYF. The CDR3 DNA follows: TGCAGTGCTCCCACCACGGGGGGAGCCAAAAACATTCAGTACTTC.

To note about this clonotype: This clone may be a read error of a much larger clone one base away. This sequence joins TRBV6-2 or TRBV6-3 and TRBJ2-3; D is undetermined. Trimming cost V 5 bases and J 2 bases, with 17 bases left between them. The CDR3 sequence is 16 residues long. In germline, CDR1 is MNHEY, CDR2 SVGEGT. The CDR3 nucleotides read TGTGCCAGCAGTCTTGTACTACTTAAATTCACAGATACGCAGTATTTT. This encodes CASSLVLLKFTDTQYF.

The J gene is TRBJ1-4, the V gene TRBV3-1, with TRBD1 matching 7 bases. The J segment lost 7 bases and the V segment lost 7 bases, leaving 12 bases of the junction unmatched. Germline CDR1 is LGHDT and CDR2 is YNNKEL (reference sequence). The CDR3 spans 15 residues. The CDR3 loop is CASTQRGRGTEKLFF. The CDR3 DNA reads TGTGCCAGCACCCAGCGGGGCAGGGGGACTGAAAAACTGTTTTTT.

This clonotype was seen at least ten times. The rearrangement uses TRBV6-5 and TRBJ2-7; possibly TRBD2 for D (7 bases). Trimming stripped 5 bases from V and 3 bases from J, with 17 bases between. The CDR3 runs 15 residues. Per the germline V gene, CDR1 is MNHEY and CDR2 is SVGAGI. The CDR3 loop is CASSPLGGAVYEQYF. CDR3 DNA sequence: TGTGCCAGCAGTCCACTAGGGGGGGCGGTCTACGAGCAGTACTTC.

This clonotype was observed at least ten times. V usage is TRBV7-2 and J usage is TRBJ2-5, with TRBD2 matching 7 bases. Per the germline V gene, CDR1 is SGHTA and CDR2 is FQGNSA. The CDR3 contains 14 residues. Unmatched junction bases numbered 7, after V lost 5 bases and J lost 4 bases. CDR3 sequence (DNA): TGTGCCAGCAGCCCACGGACTAGTAGAGAGACCCAGTACTTC. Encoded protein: CASSPRTSRETQYF.